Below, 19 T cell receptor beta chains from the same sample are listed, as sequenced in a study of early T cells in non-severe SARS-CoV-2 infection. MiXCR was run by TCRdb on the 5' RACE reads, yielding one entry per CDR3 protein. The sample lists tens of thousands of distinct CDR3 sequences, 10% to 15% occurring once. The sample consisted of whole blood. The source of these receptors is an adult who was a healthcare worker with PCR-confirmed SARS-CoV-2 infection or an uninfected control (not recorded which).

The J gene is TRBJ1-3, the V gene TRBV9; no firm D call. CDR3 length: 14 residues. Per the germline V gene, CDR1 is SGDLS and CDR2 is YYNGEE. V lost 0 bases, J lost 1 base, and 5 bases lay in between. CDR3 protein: CASSVEQSGNTIYF. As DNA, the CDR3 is TGTGCCAGCAGCGTAGAACAGTCTGGAAACACCATATATTTT.

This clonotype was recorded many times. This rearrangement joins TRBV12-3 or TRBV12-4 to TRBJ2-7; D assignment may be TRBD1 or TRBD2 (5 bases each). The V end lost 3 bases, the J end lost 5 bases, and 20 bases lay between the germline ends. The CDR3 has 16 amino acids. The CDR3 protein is CASSLGETPFLDEQYF. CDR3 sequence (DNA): TGTGCCAGCAGTTTGGGGGAGACGCCATTCCTAGACGAGCAGTACTTC.

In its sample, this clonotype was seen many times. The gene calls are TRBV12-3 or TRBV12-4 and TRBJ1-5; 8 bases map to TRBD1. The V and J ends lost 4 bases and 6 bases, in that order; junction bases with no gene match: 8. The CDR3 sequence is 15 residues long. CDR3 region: CASSSRTGIGQPQHF. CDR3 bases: TGTGCCAGCAGTTCCCGGACAGGGATTGGTCAGCCCCAGCATTTT.

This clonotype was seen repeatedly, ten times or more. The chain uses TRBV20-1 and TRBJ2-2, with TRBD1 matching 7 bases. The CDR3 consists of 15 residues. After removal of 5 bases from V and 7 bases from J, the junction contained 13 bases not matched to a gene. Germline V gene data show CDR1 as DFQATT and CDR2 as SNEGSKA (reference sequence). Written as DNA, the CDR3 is TGCAGTGCTCGCCCCCCGACAGGGAAAAGCGGGGAGCTGTTTTTT. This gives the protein CSARPPTGKSGELFF.

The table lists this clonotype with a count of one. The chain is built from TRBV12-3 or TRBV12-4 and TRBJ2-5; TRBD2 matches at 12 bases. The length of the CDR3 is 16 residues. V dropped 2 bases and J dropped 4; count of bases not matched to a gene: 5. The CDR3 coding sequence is TGTGCCAGCAGTTTATGGGCTAGCGGGGGGGCAGAGACCCAGTACTTC. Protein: CASSLWASGGAETQYF.

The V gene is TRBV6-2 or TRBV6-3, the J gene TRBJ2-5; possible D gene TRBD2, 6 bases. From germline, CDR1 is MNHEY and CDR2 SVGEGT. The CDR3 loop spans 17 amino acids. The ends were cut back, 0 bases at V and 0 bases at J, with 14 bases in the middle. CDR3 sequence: CASSYSAGTPYQETQYF. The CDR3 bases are TGTGCCAGCAGTTACTCGGCTGGGACTCCGTACCAAGAGACCCAGTACTTC.

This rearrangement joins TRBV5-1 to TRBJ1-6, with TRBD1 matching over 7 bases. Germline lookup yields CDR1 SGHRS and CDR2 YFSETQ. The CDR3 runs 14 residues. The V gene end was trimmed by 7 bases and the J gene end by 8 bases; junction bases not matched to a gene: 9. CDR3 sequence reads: CASSRDSPDSPLHF. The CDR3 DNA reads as TGCGCCAGCTCCCGGGACAGTCCGGATTCACCCCTCCACTTT.

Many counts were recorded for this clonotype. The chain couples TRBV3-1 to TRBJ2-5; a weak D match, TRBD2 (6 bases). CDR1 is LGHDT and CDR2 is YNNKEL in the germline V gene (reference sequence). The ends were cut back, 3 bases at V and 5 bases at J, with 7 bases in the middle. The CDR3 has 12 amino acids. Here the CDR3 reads CASSHGRETQYF. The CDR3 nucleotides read TGTGCCAGCAGCCATGGGAGGGAGACCCAGTACTTC.

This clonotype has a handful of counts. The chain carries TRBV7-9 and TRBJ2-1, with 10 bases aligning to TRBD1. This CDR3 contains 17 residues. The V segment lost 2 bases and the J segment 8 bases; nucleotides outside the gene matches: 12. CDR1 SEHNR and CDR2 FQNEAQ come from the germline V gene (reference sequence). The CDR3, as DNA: TGTGCCAGCAGCTTACGTAATCGGGACAGGGGTTTCGATGAGCAGTTCTTC. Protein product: CASSLRNRDRGFDEQFF.

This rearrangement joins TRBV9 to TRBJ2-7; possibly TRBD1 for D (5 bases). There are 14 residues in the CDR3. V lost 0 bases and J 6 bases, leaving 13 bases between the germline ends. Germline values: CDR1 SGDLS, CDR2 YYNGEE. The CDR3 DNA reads TGTGCCAGCAGCGTAGCCAGGTGGGGCGGCGAGCAGTACTTC. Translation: CASSVARWGGEQYF.

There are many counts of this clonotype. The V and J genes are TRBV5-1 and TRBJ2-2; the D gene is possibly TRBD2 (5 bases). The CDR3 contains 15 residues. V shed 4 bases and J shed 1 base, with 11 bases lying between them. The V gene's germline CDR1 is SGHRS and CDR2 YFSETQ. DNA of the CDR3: TGCGCCAGCAGCGCCTGGACTGAGAACACCGGGGAGCTGTTTTTT. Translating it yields CASSAWTENTGELFF. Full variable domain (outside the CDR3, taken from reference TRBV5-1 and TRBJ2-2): KAGVTQTPRYLIKTRGQQVTLSCSPISGHRSVSWYQQTPGQGLQFLFEYFSETQRNKGNFPGRFSGRQFSNSRSEMNVSTLELGDSALYLCASSAWTENTGELFFGEGSRLTVL.

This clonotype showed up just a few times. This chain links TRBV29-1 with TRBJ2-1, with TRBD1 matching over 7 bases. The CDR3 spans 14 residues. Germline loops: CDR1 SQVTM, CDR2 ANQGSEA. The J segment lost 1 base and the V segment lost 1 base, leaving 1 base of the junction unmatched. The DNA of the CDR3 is TGCAGCGTTGAAGGACAGGGTTCCTACAATGAGCAGTTCTTC. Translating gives CSVEGQGSYNEQFF.

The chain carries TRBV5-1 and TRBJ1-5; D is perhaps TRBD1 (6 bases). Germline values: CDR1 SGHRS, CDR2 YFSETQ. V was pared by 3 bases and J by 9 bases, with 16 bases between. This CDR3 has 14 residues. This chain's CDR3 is CASSSTGGGRPQHF. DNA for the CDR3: TGCGCCAGCAGCTCCACAGGAGGGGGTCGGCCCCAGCATTTT.

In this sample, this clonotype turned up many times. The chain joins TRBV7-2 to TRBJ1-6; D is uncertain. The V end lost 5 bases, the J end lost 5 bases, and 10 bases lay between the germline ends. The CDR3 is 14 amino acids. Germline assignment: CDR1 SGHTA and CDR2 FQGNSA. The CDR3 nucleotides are TGTGCCAGCAGCCCGACGTCGAATAATTCACCCCTCCACTTT. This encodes CASSPTSNNSPLHF.

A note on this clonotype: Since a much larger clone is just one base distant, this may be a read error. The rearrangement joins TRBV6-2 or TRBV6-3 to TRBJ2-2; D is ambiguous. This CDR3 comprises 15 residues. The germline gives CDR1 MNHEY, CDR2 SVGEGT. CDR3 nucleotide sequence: TGTGTCAGCAGTTACGTGCTCCCCCGGACCGGGGAGCTGTTTTTT. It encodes CVSSYVLPRTGELFF.

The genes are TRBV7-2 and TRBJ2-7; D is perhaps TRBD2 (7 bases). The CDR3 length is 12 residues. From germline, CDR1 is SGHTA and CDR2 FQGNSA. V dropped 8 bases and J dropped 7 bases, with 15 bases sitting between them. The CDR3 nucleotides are TGTGCCAGCGAGGGGGAGGGTCAGGAGCAGTACTTC. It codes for CASEGEGQEQYF.

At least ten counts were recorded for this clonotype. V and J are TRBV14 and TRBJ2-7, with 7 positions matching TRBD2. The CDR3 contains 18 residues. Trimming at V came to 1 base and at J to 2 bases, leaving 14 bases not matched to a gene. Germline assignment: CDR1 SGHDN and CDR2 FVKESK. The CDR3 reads CASSQGGGQVGYPYEQYF. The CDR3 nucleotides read TGTGCCAGCAGCCAAGGCGGGGGTCAGGTAGGATACCCCTACGAGCAGTACTTC. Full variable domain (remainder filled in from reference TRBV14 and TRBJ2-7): EAGVTQFPSHSVIEKGQTVTLRCDPISGHDNLYWYRRVMGKEIKFLLHFVKESKQDESGMPNNRFLAERTGGTYSTLKVQPAELEDSGVYFCASSQGGGQVGYPYEQYFGPGTRLTVT.

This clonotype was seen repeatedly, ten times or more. The CDR3 DNA sequence: TGTGCCAGCAGTCCTACGGGCCGTAATGAAAAACTGTTTTTT. It yields the protein CASSPTGRNEKLFF. This sequence joins TRBV6-5 and TRBJ1-4; no definite D call. The CDR3 length is 14 residues. Trimming pared 5 bases from V and 4 bases from J, leaving 11 bases between. Germline V CDR1 and CDR2: MNHEY, SVGAGI.

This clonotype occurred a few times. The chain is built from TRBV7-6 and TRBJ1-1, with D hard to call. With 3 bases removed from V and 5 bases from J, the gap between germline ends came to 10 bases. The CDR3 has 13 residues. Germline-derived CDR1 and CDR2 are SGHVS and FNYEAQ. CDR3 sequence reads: CASSLRGGTEAFF. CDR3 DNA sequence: TGTGCCAGCAGCTTGAGAGGTGGGACTGAAGCTTTCTTT. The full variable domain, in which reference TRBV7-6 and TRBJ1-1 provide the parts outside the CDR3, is GAGVSQSPRYKVTKRGQDVALRCDPISGHVSLYWYRQALGQGPEFLTYFNYEAQQDKSGLPNDRFSAERPEGSISTLTIQRTEQRDSAMYRCASSLRGGTEAFFGQGTRLTVV.